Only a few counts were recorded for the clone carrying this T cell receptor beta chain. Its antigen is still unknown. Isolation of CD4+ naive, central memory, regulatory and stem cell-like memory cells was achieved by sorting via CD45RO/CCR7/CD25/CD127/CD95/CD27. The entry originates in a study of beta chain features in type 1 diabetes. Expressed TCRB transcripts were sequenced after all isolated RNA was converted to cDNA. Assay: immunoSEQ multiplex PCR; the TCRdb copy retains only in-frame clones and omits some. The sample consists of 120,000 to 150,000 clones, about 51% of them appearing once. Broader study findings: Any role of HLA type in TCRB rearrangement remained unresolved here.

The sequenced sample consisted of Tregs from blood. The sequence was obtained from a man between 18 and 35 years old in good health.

The CDR3 DNA reads TGCAGCGTTGAGAGTGTGCGATGGGCTTTCTTT. Residues: CSVESVRWAFF. V is TRBV29-1 and J is TRBJ1-1, with D unclear. Between the trimmed V and J ends, which lost 3 bases and 11 bases, there was a span of 13 bases. Germline loops: CDR1 SQVTM, CDR2 ANQGSEA. CDR3 length: 11 amino acids.